The clone carrying this T cell receptor (beta chain) was seen a handful of times. Germline V gene lookup returns CDR1 SNHLY and CDR2 FYNNEI. The CDR3 length is 14 residues. V shed 5 bases and J 3 bases; nucleotides not matched to a gene: 4. Participating donors were healthy, HIV-negative adults free of recent acute infections or vaccinations. These data originate in a study of shared clonotypes between healthy human individuals. Here immunoSEQ multiplex PCR was the method, and the copy in TCRdb shows in-frame clones only, minus some. The table lists about 490,000 clones, less than 80% of them singletons, with around 13% in the top ten.

The chain uses TRBV2 and TRBJ1-2, with 9 bases that match TRBD1. The clonotype was recovered from a woman aged 40-49 years in good health. Some clones in this sample may be carry-over from other donors' samples. The sequenced sample was PBMCs. CDR3 coding DNA: TGTGCCAGCAGTAATACAGGGGGCGACTATGGCTACACCTTC. Its protein is CASSNTGGDYGYTF.